The entry below describes one T cell receptor beta chain. This clonotype was recorded many times. Its antigen is unknown. No base quality information exists; no much larger clone differs at one position. This entry is derived from a study of T cells in Graves' hyperthyroidism and ophthalmopathy (dated by TCRdb to about 2019). At the level of the whole study: Peripheral blood samples were taken at the time of initial diagnosis, prior to any treatment. A discovery cohort of around 98 patients, roughly 40 with Graves' ophthalmopathy and about 58 with stable Graves' hyperthyroidism, was used to find distinguishing TCR V-J signatures. Whether ophthalmopathy could be predicted prospectively was tested in an independent validation cohort made up of 18 to 20 hyperthyroidism patients plus 17 patients who later progressed to ophthalmopathy. The roughly 100 discovery patients were randomly divided into training and test sets at a 7:3 ratio. Thyroid tissue and blood T-cell repertoires from about 6 Graves' hyperthyroidism patients were also compared in the study. After sampling, hyperthyroidism patients received methimazole starting at 30 mg daily, and ophthalmopathy patients received high-dose intravenous methylprednisolone. The paper describes TCR Vbeta CDR3 sequencing of 135 peripheral blood samples, made up of 40 to 45 ophthalmopathy patients, 70 to 80 hyperthyroidism patients and 17 progressor patients. Overall study results and their limits: A 13 V-J signature model separated ophthalmopathy from stable hyperthyroidism, with over 85% sensitivity and 81.08% specificity in cross-validation and 80%/75% in testing. Blood samples also contained most of the expanded thyroid clonotypes (frequency above 0.001), which suggests that blood repertoires may reflect thyroid immune responses. No statistical method was used to fix the sample size in advance, and group allocation was not hidden from the investigators. In validation, progression to ophthalmopathy was predicted by the model with roughly 71% sensitivity and approximately 78% specificity, a median of 6.5 months before onset.

TCR beta CDR3 regions were amplified from RNA transcripts. The TCR CDR3 was subjected to a first round of RT-PCR using the HTBI primer set and the Qiagen OneStep RT-PCR kit. A second multiplex PCR round built the libraries, followed by size selection and purification. Paired-end sequencing of the libraries was performed with 100 bp reads on an Illumina HiSeq2000. In the original analysis: SOAPnuke was used to process the raw data, removing reads that contained adapters or uncalled bases, had a mean Phred below 15, or lacked an exact match to the constant primer or identifier. COPE v1.2.5 was used to merge the high-quality paired reads, and each unique nucleotide sequence was defined as a clonotype. MiTCR v1.1 was used to align clonotypes to the IMGT TRBV, TRBD and TRBJ reference segments. The analysis was restricted to V-J combinations with a frequency above 0.0001, which together covered 99% to 99.2% of the repertoires. A TCS score was defined as the ratio of F50 (clonal expansion) to E x V (chaos), with BLOSUM62-based TCRdist applied between CDR3 peptides within each V-J. Welch's t-statistics and random forest reduced fewer than 600 V-J features to 10 to 15, which were used in a naive Bayes classifier (R e1071). Starting from the raw public reads, TCRdb applied fastp trimming at Q25, assembled clones with MiXCR and retained in-frame beta chains. Rows merge per CDR3 protein into single entries with the most common DNA and genes. The V and J calls were not made by the authors but by TCRdb's processing. Counted in this sample were under 750,000 distinct CDR3 sequences; roughly a sixth of them appeared once. Clones ranked in the top ten supply about a sixth of the sample.

V loses 8 bases of germline sequence and J loses 4 bases, and the interval between the two ends is 17 bases. Its CDR3 holds 14 amino acids, cysteine through phenylalanine. Of the read, only the CDR3 DNA is kept; its 42 bases are in frame from base 1. Hyperthyroidism patients were newly diagnosed, had a disease duration of under 2 months, and were aged 18 to 65 years. Any patient with an uncontrolled infection, another autoimmune disease, pregnancy or lactation was excluded. Diagnoses were established on the basis of clinical symptoms, serum thyroxine and TRAb, thyroid ultrasound, and orbital computed tomography. Blood from progressor patients was drawn when they were first diagnosed with hyperthyroidism, before any ophthalmopathy symptoms appeared. PBMCs were isolated from about 9.2 ml of fresh peripheral blood by Ficoll-Paque density gradient centrifugation. Progressor patients were initially diagnosed with Graves' hyperthyroidism and developed ophthalmopathy during follow-up. Total RNA was extracted with Trizol reagent, and quality was checked on an Agilent 2100 Bioanalyzer.

This TCR was sampled from a woman in her fifties or sixties with Graves' hyperthyroidism that later progressed to Graves' ophthalmopathy. The sequencing sample was made of blood. The rearrangement combines TRBV12-3 or TRBV12-4 with TRBJ1-2, and possibly TRBD1, on 6 matching bases. In nucleotide form, the sequence is TGTGCCAGCGCCCCCGGGACAACGGGCTATGGCTACACCTTC. The encoded protein is CASAPGTTGYGYTF.